The 20 T cell receptor beta chains reported below all come from one sample, sequenced in a study of blood T cell repertoires in COVID-19. Generated by immunoSEQ multiplex PCR, the TCRdb table keeps only in-frame clones and is missing some. The profile shows about 210,000 clones, roughly nine tenths of them singletons. Sample: peripheral blood. These receptors came from a woman in her 70s with acute or convalescent COVID-19.

The chain recombines TRBV5-4 with TRBJ1-2, with TRBD1 as a possible D gene (6 bases). Germline V gene lookup returns CDR1 SGHNT and CDR2 YYREEE (reference sequence). The germline V and J ends were trimmed by 3 bases and 4 bases, with 10 bases remaining between them. This CDR3 is 13 amino acids long. In DNA, the CDR3 is TGTGCCAGCAGCTCGGACAGTATCTATGGCTACACCTTC. As protein: CASSSDSIYGYTF.

This clone was detected only once. CDR3 amino acids: CASSLGRDYGYTF. CDR3 DNA sequence: TGTGCCAGCAGTTTAGGTCGGGACTATGGCTACACCTTC. The chain employs TRBV28 and TRBJ1-2; no clear D. The CDR3 extends over 13 amino acids. Trimming stripped 2 bases from V and 3 bases from J, with 7 bases between. Germline V gives CDR1 MDHEN, CDR2 SYDVKM.

V gene TRBV5-1 combines with J gene TRBJ2-2; unclear D gene. CDR1 and CDR2 (germline): SGHRS, YFSETQ. The germline V and J ends were trimmed by 6 bases and 1 base, with 4 bases remaining between them. The CDR3 has 12 amino acids. CDR3 region: CASNWNTGELFF. The CDR3 coding sequence is TGCGCCAGCAACTGGAACACCGGGGAGCTGTTTTTT.

J is TRBJ2-2 and V is TRBV6-5, with D possibly TRBD2 on 5 matching bases. Trimming took 5 bases from V and 4 from J, leaving 11 bases between them. The CDR3 extends over 14 amino acids. The V gene's germline CDR1 is MNHEY and CDR2 SVGAGI. The CDR3 DNA is TGTGCCAGCAGTCTGGACGAGGGCACCGGGGAGCTGTTTTTT. Amino acid sequence: CASSLDEGTGELFF.

The sample holds one count of this clone. V gene TRBV10-3 combines with J gene TRBJ2-6; D is perhaps TRBD2 (5 bases). Trimming removed 0 bases at V and 0 bases at J, with 9 bases between. The CDR3 has 17 amino acids. Germline assignment: CDR1 ENHRY and CDR2 SYGVKD. CDR3 sequence reads: CAISESRAVSGANVLTF. CDR3 sequence (DNA): TGTGCCATCAGTGAGTCGCGAGCGGTCTCTGGGGCCAACGTCCTGACTTTC.

The CDR3 region is CASGLAVGSAHSYNEQFF. CDR3 coding DNA: TGTGCTAGTGGTTTGGCCGTCGGCAGCGCCCACTCCTACAATGAGCAGTTCTTC. V is TRBV12-5 and J is TRBJ2-1; D not certain. The CDR3 spans 18 residues. Trimming took off 1 base at V and 0 bases at J, with 16 bases between the two ends. Germline V lookup: CDR1 LGHNT, CDR2 FRNRAP.

The chain carries TRBV5-1 and TRBJ2-2; 7 positions agree with TRBD1. The CDR3 runs to 15 residues. CDR1 SGHRS and CDR2 YFSETQ come from the germline V gene. V was pared by 4 bases and J by 4 bases, with 7 bases of the junction left unmatched. This chain's CDR3 is CASSSAGGPTGELFF. DNA for the CDR3: TGCGCCAGCAGCAGCGCAGGGGGACCCACCGGGGAGCTGTTTTTT.

The chain recombines TRBV19 with TRBJ2-7; 8 bases map to TRBD1. The CDR3 totals 17 residues. Germline V gene lookup returns CDR1 LNHDA and CDR2 SQIVND (reference sequence). The trim removed 4 bases at V and 0 bases at J, leaving 11 bases unmatched. The DNA for the CDR3 is TGTGCCAGTAGTACCTCCCTCGGCGGGACAGGCTCCTACGAGCAGTACTTC. Its protein product is CASSTSLGGTGSYEQYF. Combining the CDR3 with reference TRBV19 and TRBJ2-7 gives the whole variable domain DGGITQSPKYLFRKEGQNVTLSCEQNLNHDAMYWYRQDPGQGLRLIYYSQIVNDFQKGDIAEGYSVSREKKESFPLTVTSAQKNPTAFYLCASSTSLGGTGSYEQYFGPGTRLTVT.

This chain connects TRBV7-9 to TRBJ1-5; weak D call: TRBD1 (5 bases). V was clipped by 4 bases and J by 4 bases, with 14 bases between them. CDR1 and CDR2 (germline): SEHNR, FQNEAQ (reference sequence). The CDR3 totals 15 residues. The CDR3 loop reads CASSSGIVGNQPQHF. The CDR3 DNA follows: TGTGCCAGCAGCTCAGGGATTGTGGGAAATCAGCCCCAGCATTTT. The variable domain in full, completed from reference TRBV7-9 and TRBJ1-5, reads DTGVSQNPRHKITKRGQNVTFRCDPISEHNRLYWYRQTLGQGPEFLTYFQNEAQLEKSRLLSDRFSAERPKGSFSTLEIQRTEQGDSAMYLCASSSGIVGNQPQHFGDGTRLSIL.

The gene calls are TRBV5-1 and TRBJ2-7, with 7 bases matching TRBD2. CDR1 is SGHRS and CDR2 is YFSETQ in the germline V gene. The CDR3 spans 15 residues. Trimming removed 0 bases from V and 4 bases from J; junction bases left unmatched: 7. This chain's CDR3 is CASSLAGLAAYEQYF. Here the CDR3 DNA reads TGCGCCAGCAGCTTGGCCGGGCTAGCGGCGTACGAGCAGTACTTC.

V gene TRBV5-1 combines with J gene TRBJ2-2; maybe TRBD2 (5 bases). V gave up 0 bases and J gave up 5 bases, with 8 bases separating them. CDR3 length: 14 amino acids. Germline V gene sequence: CDR1 SGHRS, CDR2 YFSETQ. CDR3 DNA: TGCGCCAGCAGCTTGGTCGGCGGGACCGGGGAGCTGTTTTTT. Protein product: CASSLVGGTGELFF.

The rearrangement uses TRBV1 and TRBJ1-5. TRBV1 is a listed pseudogene. The CDR3 is 15 residues long. The CDR3 is CTSSQGGTVNQPQHF. CDR3 coding DNA: TGCACCAGCAGCCAGGGCGGGACTGTGAATCAGCCCCAGCATTTT.

Only one count was recorded for this clone. The J gene is TRBJ1-1, the V gene TRBV10-3, with D unclear. Trimming cost V 0 bases and J 1 base, with 12 bases left between them. The CDR3 consists of 16 residues. Per germline, CDR1 ENHRY and CDR2 SYGVKD. The chain's CDR3 is CAISESKPGGNTEAFF. In DNA form, the CDR3 reads TGTGCCATCAGTGAGTCGAAACCCGGTGGGAACACTGAAGCTTTCTTT.

This clone was found a few times. CDR3 region: CASRPTGVGELFF. CDR3 sequence (DNA): TGTGCCAGCAGACCTACAGGGGTCGGGGAGCTGTTTTTT. V usage is TRBV28 and J usage is TRBJ2-2; 7 positions match TRBD1. The CDR3 totals 13 residues. V lost 6 bases and J lost 7; bases outside the gene matches: 5. CDR1 MDHEN and CDR2 SYDVKM come from the germline V gene. The full variable domain, completed using reference TRBV28 and TRBJ2-2, is DVKVTQSSRYLVKRTGEKVFLECVQDMDHENMFWYRQDPGLGLRLIYFSYDVKMKEKGDIPEGYSVSREKKERFSLILESASTNQTSMYLCASRPTGVGELFFGEGSRLTVL.

This sequence joins TRBV29-1 and TRBJ2-4, with D maybe TRBD2 (5 bases). V lost 4 bases to trimming and J lost 1 base, with 8 bases between them. Germline-derived CDR1 and CDR2 are SQVTM and ANQGSEA. The CDR3 extends over 13 amino acids. This chain's CDR3 is CSVVSGAKNIQYF. The CDR3 nucleotides are TGCAGCGTTGTTTCGGGGGCCAAAAACATTCAGTACTTC.

This rearrangement joins TRBV3-1 (or the pseudogene TRBV3-2) to TRBJ2-2; 8 bases line up with TRBD1. CDR3 length: 18 residues. CDR1 is LGHDT and CDR2 is YNNKEL in the germline V gene (reference sequence). The junction had 9 bases not matched to a gene; V was cut back by 3 bases and J by 0 bases. The CDR3 sequence is CASSQGYPGGANTGELFF. CDR3 sequence (DNA): TGTGCCAGCAGCCAGGGGTATCCAGGGGGCGCGAACACCGGGGAGCTGTTTTTT.

The chain links TRBV5-4 to TRBJ2-6; D unresolved. V lost 0 bases and J 4 bases, leaving 8 bases between the germline ends. The germline gives CDR1 SGHNT, CDR2 YYREEE (reference sequence). The CDR3 loop spans 15 amino acids. This CDR3 reads CASSLGAVGANVLTF. CDR3 sequence (DNA): TGTGCCAGCAGCTTGGGGGCAGTCGGGGCCAACGTCCTGACTTTC.

The chain is built from TRBV18 and TRBJ2-5; TRBD1 matches 12 bases. The V gene's germline CDR1 is KGHSH and CDR2 LQKENI. The ends lost 0 bases at V and 5 bases at J; junction bases unmatched: 4. The CDR3 is 16 amino acids. The CDR3 sequence is CASSPPVGQGAETQYF. CDR3 DNA sequence: TGTGCCAGCTCACCACCGGTGGGACAGGGGGCGGAGACCCAGTACTTC.

The chain recombines TRBV5-1 with TRBJ1-4, with D maybe TRBD1 (5 bases). The ends were cut back, 4 bases at V and 8 bases at J, with 18 bases in the middle. The CDR3 has 15 amino acids. Germline CDR1 reads SGHRS; CDR2 reads YFSETQ. The CDR3 here is CASSPGGGSMEKLFF. CDR3 coding DNA: TGCGCCAGCAGCCCCGGCGGGGGTAGTATGGAAAAACTGTTTTTT. The full variable domain, its missing parts supplied by reference TRBV5-1 and TRBJ1-4, is KAGVTQTPRYLIKTRGQQVTLSCSPISGHRSVSWYQQTPGQGLQFLFEYFSETQRNKGNFPGRFSGRQFSNSRSEMNVSTLELGDSALYLCASSPGGGSMEKLFFGSGTQLSVL.

The chain links TRBV19 to TRBJ1-1; 8 bases agree with TRBD1. V trimming: 6 bases; J trimming: 1 base; junction bases outside the gene matches: 10. Germline assignment: CDR1 LNHDA and CDR2 SQIVND (reference sequence). The length of the CDR3 is 16 residues. The CDR3 protein is CASRADRALPNTEAFF. The CDR3 bases are TGTGCCAGTAGGGCGGACAGGGCCCTTCCGAACACTGAAGCTTTCTTT. Filled out from reference TRBV19 and TRBJ1-1, the complete variable domain reads DGGITQSPKYLFRKEGQNVTLSCEQNLNHDAMYWYRQDPGQGLRLIYYSQIVNDFQKGDIAEGYSVSREKKESFPLTVTSAQKNPTAFYLCASRADRALPNTEAFFGQGTRLTVV.